Following are 26 T cell receptor beta chains from one sample sequenced in a study of shared clonotypes between healthy human individuals (dated by TCRdb to 2019 to 2021). Libraries were constructed by the immunoSEQ multiplex PCR assay. TCRdb stores this immuneACCESS table with in-frame sequences only. Part of the clones is absent; in the studies checked, under half of the shortfall reflects unresolved V genes, and no reason is known for the rest. For this sample there are approximately 2.1 million clones; 93% appear just once. About 0.39% of the sample is held by the ten biggest clonotypes. The sequenced material came from naive CD4+ T cells from PBMCs. The cell subset or site tag for this specimen amounts to: CD45RA+ positively selected. The origin of the receptors is a man aged 18 to 29 in good health. Some clones in this sample may be carry-over from other donors' samples.

The chain is built from TRBV7-3 and TRBJ1-1; tentative D call: TRBD1 (5 bases). Germline CDR1 reads SGHTA; CDR2 reads FQGTGA. The CDR3 loop spans 14 amino acids. Trimming took off 8 bases at V and 0 bases at J, with 13 bases between the two ends. CDR3 nucleotide sequence: TGTGCCAGCGGCCTGGGGGGAATGAACACTGAAGCTTTCTTT. It specifies CASGLGGMNTEAFF.

The J gene is TRBJ1-1, the V gene TRBV7-2, with D unclear. V dropped 3 bases and J dropped 10 bases, with 15 bases sitting between them. Germline-derived CDR1 and CDR2 are SGHTA and FQGNSA. The CDR3 is 13 residues long. CDR3 DNA sequence: TGTGCCAGCAGCTTTGTGGGATGGATCGGAGCTTTCTTT. Protein: CASSFVGWIGAFF.

The V call is TRBV15, the J call TRBJ2-2, with D possibly being TRBD2 (5 bases). Germline V gene sequence: CDR1 LNHNV, CDR2 YYDKDF (reference sequence). The CDR3 contains 13 residues. The V gene lost 1 base and the J gene lost 8 bases, with 8 bases spanning the gap. The CDR3 DNA reads as TGTGCCACCAGCAGAGGCGGGCTAGGGGAGCTGTTTTTT. Translated, it gives CATSRGGLGELFF.

The chain carries TRBV9 and TRBJ2-7; 13 positions match TRBD2. The V and J ends lost 4 bases and 6 bases, in that order; junction bases with no gene match: 7. The CDR3 spans 15 residues. Germline V CDR1 and CDR2: SGDLS, YYNGEE. For the CDR3, the DNA is TGTGCCAGCAGCCAAGGGACTAGCGGGAATGGCGAGCAGTACTTC. Protein sequence: CASSQGTSGNGEQYF.

This sequence joins TRBV25-1 and TRBJ2-2; 7 bases agree with TRBD1. This CDR3 region has 13 residues. CDR1 and CDR2 (germline): MGHDK, SYGVNS. Trimming cost V 10 bases and J 6 bases; bases outside gene matches: 8. CDR3 DNA sequence: TGTGCCACCACGGGACAGTTCCCCGGGGAGCTGTTTTTT. It yields the protein CATTGQFPGELFF.

As DNA, the CDR3 is TGTGCCTGGACAGGACAGGGGGGTCAGCCCCAGCATTTT. Protein: CAWTGQGGQPQHF. The V and J genes are TRBV30 and TRBJ1-5, with 10 bases matching TRBD1. The CDR3 spans 13 residues. Losses at the gene ends were 4 bases for V and 6 bases for J; bases not matched to a gene: 3. Looked up from germline, CDR1 is GTSNPN and CDR2 is SVGIG (reference sequence).

The chain joins TRBV6-1 to TRBJ1-5, with D unclear. V shed 6 bases and J shed 1 base, with 10 bases lying between them. The germline CDR1 and CDR2 sequences are MNHNS and SASEGT. CDR3 size: 14 residues. The CDR3 region is CASRAKLSNQPQHF. The DNA for the CDR3 is TGTGCCAGCAGGGCCAAGCTGAGCAATCAGCCCCAGCATTTT.

The genes are TRBV28 and TRBJ2-7; D gene ambiguous. The V and J ends lost 2 bases and 6 bases respectively, with 5 bases between them. This CDR3 comprises 11 residues. Germline CDR1 is MDHEN and CDR2 is SYDVKM. DNA of the CDR3: TGTGCCAGCAGTTTAGGGGTCGAGCAGTACTTC. As protein: CASSLGVEQYF.

In regard to this clone: Within the sample, other DNA sequences also encode this same CDR3. The chain has TRBV10-3 and TRBJ2-5; D could derive from TRBD1 or TRBD2 (5 bases each). Per germline, CDR1 ENHRY and CDR2 SYGVKD. This CDR3 contains 12 residues. The germline V and J ends were trimmed by 6 bases and 4 bases, with 9 bases remaining between them. Here the CDR3 reads CAISPRGETQYF. The CDR3 nucleotides read TGTGCCATCAGCCCGAGGGGAGAGACCCAGTACTTC.

The CDR3 DNA reads TGCGCCAGCACCGTTACAGCGGGAGCCTACGAGCAGTACTTC. Translation gives CASTVTAGAYEQYF. The V call is TRBV5-1, the J call TRBJ2-7, with TRBD2 identical over 8 bases. Germline loops: CDR1 SGHRS, CDR2 YFSETQ. CDR3 length equals 14 residues. Trimming at V came to 6 bases and at J to 2 bases, leaving 7 bases not matched to a gene.

As for this clone: Additional DNA sequences in this sample encode the identical CDR3. The chain carries TRBV30 and TRBJ2-7; the D is unclear. CDR3 size: 11 residues. The V gene's germline CDR1 is GTSNPN and CDR2 SVGIG (reference sequence). V dropped 0 bases and J dropped 3 bases, with 3 bases sitting between them. CDR3 coding DNA: TGTGCCTGGAGTGTCTACTACGAGCAGTACTTC. Translation gives CAWSVYYEQYF.

The chain is built from TRBV9 and TRBJ2-1; D is undetermined. The V end lost 7 bases, the J end lost 8 bases, and 16 bases lay between the germline ends. This CDR3 comprises 13 residues. Germline values: CDR1 SGDLS, CDR2 YYNGEE. This chain's CDR3 is CASAPPSADEQFF. In DNA form, the CDR3 reads TGTGCCAGCGCCCCCCCGAGCGCCGATGAGCAGTTCTTC. The full variable domain, in which reference TRBV9 and TRBJ2-1 provide the parts outside the CDR3, is DSGVTQTPKHLITATGQRVTLRCSPRSGDLSVYWYQQSLDQGLQFLIQYYNGEERAKGNILERFSAQQFPDLHSELNLSSLELGDSALYFCASAPPSADEQFFGPGTRLTVL.

The chain carries TRBV29-1 and TRBJ1-2; no firm D call. Germline V gene data show CDR1 as SQVTM and CDR2 as ANQGSEA. The CDR3 is 11 amino acids. The V end lost 7 bases, the J end lost 2 bases, and 8 bases lay between the germline ends. CDR3 sequence: CSAGGNYGYTF. CDR3 nucleotide sequence: TGCAGCGCGGGCGGGAACTATGGCTACACCTTC.

This chain uses TRBV19 with TRBJ1-2; TRBD1 agrees at 8 bases. Germline-derived CDR1 and CDR2 are LNHDA and SQIVND (reference sequence). J lost 4 bases, V lost 4 bases, and 5 bases had no gene match. The CDR3 totals 14 residues. The CDR3 DNA is TGTGCCAGTAGTAAGGGACAGGCCCTCTATGGCTACACCTTC. This sequence encodes CASSKGQALYGYTF.

The chain combines TRBV18 with TRBJ1-3; D remains ambiguous. Germline V lookup: CDR1 KGHSH, CDR2 LQKENI. Trimming shortened V by 3 bases and J by 1 base, and 7 bases separated the two germline ends. The CDR3 length is 14 residues. CDR3 in DNA: TGTGCCAGCTCACCGAGTACTTCTGGAAACACCATATATTTT. Translated: CASSPSTSGNTIYF.

The gene calls are TRBV28 and TRBJ1-1, with D possibly being TRBD1 (6 bases). Trimming pared 8 bases from V and 0 bases from J, leaving 16 bases between. The V gene's germline CDR1 is MDHEN and CDR2 SYDVKM. This CDR3 is built from 15 residues. The CDR3: CASGSQGGVNTEAFF. The CDR3 coding sequence is TGTGCCAGCGGTAGCCAAGGGGGGGTGAACACTGAAGCTTTCTTT.

As regards this clone: Other DNA sequences within the sample encode an identical CDR3. This chain links TRBV28 with TRBJ1-4, with 7 bases identical to TRBD1. Germline V lookup: CDR1 MDHEN, CDR2 SYDVKM. After removal of 3 bases from V and 8 bases from J, the junction contained 3 bases not matched to a gene. This CDR3 has 13 amino acids. CDR3 nucleotides: TGTGCCAGCAGTTTGCAGGGGGGAGAAAAACTGTTTTTT. This encodes CASSLQGGEKLFF.

The chain combines TRBV30 with TRBJ2-2; D may be TRBD2 (6 bases). V dropped 2 bases and J dropped 5 bases, with 12 bases sitting between them. This CDR3 contains 14 residues. The germline V gene encodes CDR1 GTSNPN and CDR2 SVGIG (reference sequence). The CDR3 loop reads CAWSPGLITGELFF. The CDR3 DNA reads as TGTGCCTGGAGTCCGGGACTTATAACCGGGGAGCTGTTTTTT. The full variable domain, in which reference TRBV30 and TRBJ2-2 provide the parts outside the CDR3, is SQTIHQWPATLVQPVGSPLSLECTVEGTSNPNLYWYRQAAGRGLQLLFYSVGIGQISSEVPQNLSASRPQDRQFILSSKKLLLSDSGFYLCAWSPGLITGELFFGEGSRLTVL.

This chain uses TRBV27 with TRBJ2-6; TRBD2 might be the D (6 bases). Germline V gene data show CDR1 as MNHEY and CDR2 as SMNVEV (reference sequence). This CDR3 region has 15 residues. Trimming took 6 bases from V and 0 from J, leaving 9 bases between them. The CDR3 DNA sequence: TGTGCCAGCAGCCGGGAGAGCTCTGGGGCCAACGTCCTGACTTTC. Protein: CASSRESSGANVLTF.

The chain has TRBV7-8 and TRBJ1-3; TRBD1 agrees at 7 bases. Germline lookup yields CDR1 SGHVS and CDR2 FQNEAQ. There are 14 residues in the CDR3. After removal of 5 bases from V and 2 bases from J, the junction contained 3 bases not matched to a gene. The CDR3 region is CASSIQGTGNTIYF. The CDR3, as DNA: TGTGCCAGCAGCATACAGGGGACTGGAAACACCATATATTTT.

The CDR3 protein is CASSTPGQATRYVGELFF. The CDR3 DNA follows: TGTGCCAGTAGTACGCCCGGACAGGCGACTCGATACGTCGGGGAGCTGTTTTTT. This chain connects TRBV19 to TRBJ2-2; 7 positions match TRBD1. Trimming took 4 bases from V and 7 from J; bases not matched to a gene: 18. The CDR3 has 18 residues. The germline gives CDR1 LNHDA, CDR2 SQIVND (reference sequence).

The CDR3 region has the DNA TGTGCCAGTAGTCTCTGGATGGCAGACGCCTCTAGCGGGATTTACAATGAGCAGTTCTTC. This translates into CASSLWMADASSGIYNEQFF. The chain joins TRBV19 to TRBJ2-1, with 9 nucleotides matching TRBD2. Per germline, CDR1 LNHDA and CDR2 SQIVND (reference sequence). This CDR3 has 20 amino acids. Germline trimming cut 5 bases from V and 4 bases from J; bases unmatched to any gene: 21.

This chain connects TRBV6-6 to TRBJ2-7; 7 nucleotides match TRBD2. The V gene end was trimmed by 0 bases and the J gene end by 5 bases; junction bases not matched to a gene: 7. This CDR3 comprises 15 residues. Germline assignment: CDR1 MNHNY and CDR2 SVGAGI (reference sequence). The CDR3 DNA reads TGTGCCAGCAGTTACTCCAGGGCGGGGGACCACGAGCAGTACTTC. As protein: CASSYSRAGDHEQYF.

The V gene is TRBV5-1, the J gene TRBJ2-5; D may be TRBD1 (6 bases). Between the trimmed V and J ends, which lost 4 bases and 5 bases, there was a span of 18 bases. The CDR3 has 15 amino acids. The V gene's germline CDR1 is SGHRS and CDR2 YFSETQ. Here the CDR3 reads CASSPPRQDGETQYF. The CDR3 DNA is TGCGCCAGCAGCCCCCCCCGACAGGACGGGGAGACCCAGTACTTC.

About this clone: The same CDR3 can be traced to other DNA sequences in this sample. V is TRBV5-6 and J is TRBJ2-5; D unclear. V lost 0 bases and J lost 2, with 5 bases in between. CDR3 size: 13 residues. Germline values: CDR1 SGHDT, CDR2 YYEEEE. The CDR3 region is CASSLVGQETQYF. Here the CDR3 DNA reads TGTGCCAGCAGCTTGGTAGGGCAAGAGACCCAGTACTTC.

About this clone itself: Germline is not matched at one junction end, which may reflect a read error. The same CDR3 is also encoded by other DNA sequences in this sample. The chain carries TRBV18 and TRBJ2-2; D may be TRBD1 (6 bases). The CDR3 covers 14 residues. Germline lookup yields CDR1 KGHSH and CDR2 LQKENI. The CDR3 loop reads CASSPQGNTGELFF. CDR3 nucleotides: TGTGCCAGCTCCCCACAGGGGAACACCGGGGAGCTGTTTTTT.